This passage covers 9 T cell receptor beta chains from one sample sequenced in a study of cytotoxic CD8 clonotypes in ibrutinib-treated CLL. Sequenced by immunoSEQ multiplex PCR; TCRdb stores in-frame clones only, minus some. The table includes 70,000 to 80,000 clones, around four fifths detected once. Sequenced here: PBMCs, sampled after 24 months of ibrutinib treatment. The receptor set was obtained from a human donor with chronic lymphocytic leukemia.

This clone was recorded only once. This specimen includes other DNA sequences encoding the same CDR3. This chain links TRBV18 with TRBJ1-1, with no clear D. Germline lookup yields CDR1 KGHSH and CDR2 LQKENI. Trimming took off 0 bases at V and 1 base at J, with 6 bases between the two ends. CDR3 length: 14 amino acids. Written as DNA, the CDR3 is TGTGCCAGCTCACCACCACCAGGGAACACTGAAGCTTTCTTT. Translation: CASSPPPGNTEAFF.

The chain carries TRBV9 and TRBJ2-3; D not certain. The V end was cut by 2 bases, the J end by 0 bases, with 10 bases between. CDR1 is SGDLS, CDR2 YYNGEE, per germline. The CDR3 loop spans 15 amino acids. The CDR3 DNA is TGTGCCAGCAGCGTCTCTTCCTCTAGCACAGATACGCAGTATTTT. Translation gives CASSVSSSSTDTQYF.

In this sample, this clone turned up a few times. This chain uses TRBV18 with TRBJ2-7; TRBD1 aligns across 9 bases. Germline lookup yields CDR1 KGHSH and CDR2 LQKENI. V lost 5 bases and J lost 6; bases outside the gene matches: 5. The CDR3 extends over 13 amino acids. CDR3 sequence: CASSWDRDSEQYF. CDR3 DNA sequence: TGTGCCAGCTCATGGGACAGGGATTCCGAGCAGTACTTC.

This clone was seen just once. The chain carries TRBV6-5 and TRBJ2-7; 9 bases map to TRBD1. Germline V gene lookup returns CDR1 MNHEY and CDR2 SVGAGI. V lost 4 bases and J lost 2; bases outside the gene matches: 3. CDR3 length: 14 amino acids. The DNA for the CDR3 is TGTGCCAGCAGTTCACAGGGGGCACCCTACGAGCAGTACTTC. Residues: CASSSQGAPYEQYF.

This chain links TRBV5-6 with TRBJ2-2, with 8 nucleotides matching TRBD2. Germline CDR1 and CDR2: SGHDT and YYEEEE. V shed 4 bases and J 6 bases; nucleotides not matched to a gene: 8. There are 15 residues in the CDR3. CDR3 loop: CASSPPGTRSGELFF. The CDR3 nucleotides are TGTGCCAGCAGCCCTCCCGGGACTAGGTCCGGGGAGCTGTTTTTT.

This chain links TRBV5-1 with TRBJ2-3; 12 bases are shared with TRBD1. V lost 5 bases and J lost 6; bases outside the gene matches: 10. CDR3 size: 16 residues. CDR1 SGHRS and CDR2 YFSETQ come from the germline V gene. The DNA of the CDR3 is TGCGCCAGCAGTTTCCCCGGGACAGGGGGCGTTGATACGCAGTATTTT. Protein: CASSFPGTGGVDTQYF.

The chain couples TRBV30 to TRBJ2-1; possibly TRBD1 or TRBD2 for D (6 bases each). CDR1 is GTSNPN, CDR2 SVGIG, per germline (reference sequence). V shed 8 bases and J shed 2 bases, with 10 bases lying between them. The CDR3 has 12 amino acids. CDR3 DNA: TGTGCCCACGGGGGCCCCTACAATGAGCAGTTCTTC. Amino acid sequence: CAHGGPYNEQFF.

V is TRBV6-1 and J is TRBJ2-1, with D perhaps TRBD2 (6 bases). Germline V CDR1 and CDR2: MNHNS, SASEGT. The CDR3 is 14 amino acids. Trimming removed 9 bases at V and 2 bases at J, with 14 bases between. The CDR3 spells CASNIAETYNEQFF. CDR3 DNA sequence: TGTGCCAGTAACATAGCGGAAACCTACAATGAGCAGTTCTTC.

The genes are TRBV7-2 and TRBJ2-7; 8 bases map to TRBD2. V was clipped by 5 bases and J by 7 bases; unmatched bases: 13. The CDR3 has 15 amino acids. Germline V CDR1 and CDR2: SGHTA, FQGNSA. The CDR3 sequence is CASSPPHAGGGEQYF. The DNA for the CDR3 is TGTGCCAGCAGCCCCCCCCATGCGGGAGGTGGTGAGCAGTACTTC.